These T cell receptor beta chains were read from a single sample in a study of blood T cell repertoires in COVID-19. The repertoire was sequenced with immunoSEQ multiplex PCR; TCRdb's copy has only in-frame clones and lacks some. The sample yields about 230,000 clones, about nine tenths seen once. Sequenced input: peripheral blood. The receptors stem from a man aged 50 to 60 with COVID-19, enrolled during active disease. The CDR3 runs from the conserved cysteine through the conserved F or W. A D gene is named only where the DNA matches it firmly. Clone sizes are given selectively: once, few, many, or a class where the clone is expanded.

j_gene: TRBJ2-7; d_gene: TRBD2; v_gene: TRBV28; abundance: few; CDR3aa: CASDTGGSSPGEQYF; CDR3nt: TGTGCCAGCGACACGGGGGGTTCATCCCCCGGCGAGCAGTACTTC
j_gene: TRBJ2-7; d_gene: .; v_gene: TRBV5-6; abundance: .; CDR3aa: CASSLDFGTRTYEQYF; CDR3nt: TGTGCCAGCAGCTTGGATTTCGGGACACGGACCTACGAGCAGTACTTC
j_gene: TRBJ1-6; d_gene: .; v_gene: TRBV19; abundance: .; CDR3aa: CASSARYSPLHF; CDR3nt: TGTGCCAGTAGTGCCAGGTATTCACCCCTCCACTTT
j_gene: TRBJ2-2; d_gene: .; v_gene: TRBV5-4; abundance: .; CDR3aa: CASSFPAGELFF; CDR3nt: TGTGCCAGCAGCTTTCCCGCCGGGGAGCTGTTTTTT
j_gene: TRBJ1-5; d_gene: TRBD1; v_gene: TRBV5-6; abundance: .; CDR3aa: CASSLTGTAFNQPQHF; CDR3nt: TGTGCCAGCAGCTTGACCGGGACAGCCTTCAATCAGCCCCAGCATTTT
j_gene: TRBJ2-2; d_gene: .; v_gene: TRBV9; abundance: .; CDR3aa: CASSVGNRNTGELFF; CDR3nt: TGTGCCAGCAGCGTAGGAAATAGAAACACCGGGGAGCTGTTTTTT
j_gene: TRBJ2-5; d_gene: .; v_gene: TRBV3-1/TRBV3-2; abundance: once; CDR3aa: CASSLSPVQETQYF; CDR3nt: TGTGCCAGCAGCCTCTCTCCGGTCCAAGAGACCCAGTACTTC
j_gene: TRBJ2-2; d_gene: .; v_gene: TRBV27; abundance: .; CDR3aa: CASSSGQNTGELFF; CDR3nt: TGTGCCAGCAGTTCTGGACAGAACACCGGGGAGCTGTTTTTT
j_gene: TRBJ2-3; d_gene: TRBD2; v_gene: TRBV27; abundance: once; CDR3aa: CASRLAGGLPGDTQYF; CDR3nt: TGTGCCAGCAGACTAGCGGGAGGGCTCCCAGGGGATACGCAGTATTTT
j_gene: TRBJ2-5; d_gene: TRBD2; v_gene: TRBV7-9; abundance: .; CDR3aa: CAGEPREAETQYF; CDR3nt: TGTGCCGGGGAACCCCGGGAGGCGGAGACCCAGTACTTC
j_gene: TRBJ2-1; d_gene: .; v_gene: TRBV11-3; abundance: .; CDR3aa: CASSGRAEYNEQFF; CDR3nt: TGTGCCAGCAGCGGGCGGGCAGAATACAATGAGCAGTTCTTC
j_gene: TRBJ2-7; d_gene: TRBD1; v_gene: TRBV14; abundance: .; CDR3aa: CASSHRQGRPYEQYF; CDR3nt: TGTGCCAGCAGCCACAGACAGGGGAGGCCCTACGAGCAGTACTTC
j_gene: TRBJ2-3; d_gene: TRBD1; v_gene: TRBV6-6; abundance: few; CDR3aa: CASSYLGQEEYF; CDR3nt: TGTGCCAGCAGTTACTTAGGACAGGAAGAGTATTTT
j_gene: TRBJ1-3; d_gene: .; v_gene: TRBV15; abundance: .; CDR3aa: CATSAGRNVDHSGTTIYF; CDR3nt: TGTGCCACCAGCGCGGGACGAAATGTCGACCACTCTGGAACCACCATATATTTT
j_gene: TRBJ2-7; d_gene: TRBD1; v_gene: TRBV27; abundance: .; CDR3aa: CASSRTGEDEQYF; CDR3nt: TGTGCCAGCAGTCGGACAGGGGAGGACGAGCAGTACTTC
j_gene: TRBJ2-7; d_gene: .; v_gene: TRBV5-4; abundance: .; CDR3aa: CASSWGHGYEQYF; CDR3nt: TGTGCCAGCAGCTGGGGACACGGCTACGAGCAGTACTTC
j_gene: TRBJ2-3; d_gene: .; v_gene: TRBV30; abundance: .; CDR3aa: CAWSVGGGILTDTQYF; CDR3nt: TGTGCCTGGAGTGTGGGTGGAGGGATCCTCACAGATACGCAGTATTTT
j_gene: TRBJ2-7; d_gene: TRBD1; v_gene: TRBV6-2/TRBV6-3; abundance: .; CDR3aa: CASSYWDSYEQYF; CDR3nt: TGTGCCAGCAGTTATTGGGACAGCTACGAGCAGTACTTC
j_gene: TRBJ2-1; d_gene: .; v_gene: TRBV21-1; abundance: .; CDR3aa: CASRTGNAPVYNEQFF; CDR3nt: TGTGCCAGCAGAACAGGCAATGCCCCGGTCTACAATGAGCAGTTCTTC
j_gene: TRBJ2-2; d_gene: TRBD1; v_gene: TRBV6-2/TRBV6-3; abundance: .; CDR3aa: CASSYSGDSNTGELFF; CDR3nt: TGTGCCAGCAGTTACTCGGGGGACAGTAACACCGGGGAGCTGTTTTTT
j_gene: TRBJ1-5; d_gene: TRBD1; v_gene: TRBV9; abundance: .; CDR3aa: CASSVTGGNQPQHF; CDR3nt: TGTGCCAGCAGCGTAACAGGGGGCAATCAGCCCCAGCATTTT
j_gene: TRBJ1-5; d_gene: .; v_gene: TRBV7-2; abundance: .; CDR3aa: CASSTVGGDGQPQHF; CDR3nt: TGTGCCAGCAGTACCGTAGGGGGAGACGGTCAGCCCCAGCATTTT
j_gene: TRBJ1-2; d_gene: .; v_gene: TRBV3-1/TRBV3-2; abundance: .; CDR3aa: CASSQARGIGYTF; CDR3nt: TGTGCCAGCAGCCAAGCCCGGGGGATAGGCTACACCTTC
j_gene: TRBJ1-1; d_gene: .; v_gene: TRBV6-2/TRBV6-3; abundance: .; CDR3aa: CASSLTGMVTEAFF; CDR3nt: TGTGCCAGCAGTTTAACAGGGATGGTCACTGAAGCTTTCTTT
j_gene: TRBJ2-1; d_gene: .; v_gene: TRBV27; abundance: .; CDR3aa: CASSYQTDYNEQFF; CDR3nt: TGTGCCAGCAGTTATCAGACTGACTACAATGAGCAGTTCTTC
j_gene: TRBJ2-1; d_gene: .; v_gene: TRBV3-1/TRBV3-2; abundance: .; CDR3aa: CASSQGRGGYNEQFF; CDR3nt: TGTGCCAGCAGCCAAGGAAGAGGGGGCTACAATGAGCAGTTCTTC
j_gene: TRBJ2-1; d_gene: TRBD2; v_gene: TRBV14; abundance: .; CDR3aa: CASSAGLAGPDEQFF; CDR3nt: TGTGCCAGCAGCGCGGGACTAGCGGGACCGGATGAGCAGTTCTTC
j_gene: TRBJ1-5; d_gene: TRBD1; v_gene: TRBV4-1; abundance: .; CDR3aa: CASSQGQGAGNQPQHF; CDR3nt: TGCGCCAGCAGCCAAGGTCAGGGGGCCGGCAATCAGCCCCAGCATTTT
j_gene: TRBJ1-5; d_gene: .; v_gene: TRBV6-6; abundance: .; CDR3aa: CASSRTDAPNQPQHF; CDR3nt: TGTGCCAGCAGTAGGACAGACGCTCCCAATCAGCCCCAGCATTTT
j_gene: TRBJ2-7; d_gene: .; v_gene: TRBV5-6; abundance: .; CDR3aa: CASSPMMSSYEQYF; CDR3nt: TGTGCCAGCAGCCCGATGATGAGCTCCTACGAGCAGTACTTC
j_gene: TRBJ2-2; d_gene: .; v_gene: TRBV7-3; abundance: .; CDR3aa: CASSSRPGNTGELFF; CDR3nt: TGTGCCAGCAGCTCCAGGCCAGGGAACACCGGGGAGCTGTTTTTT
j_gene: TRBJ1-6; d_gene: .; v_gene: TRBV7-9; abundance: .; CDR3aa: CASSLGPQGNNSPLHF; CDR3nt: TGTGCCAGCAGCTTAGGTCCACAGGGTAATAATTCACCCCTCCACTTT
j_gene: TRBJ1-5; d_gene: TRBD1; v_gene: TRBV5-5; abundance: .; CDR3aa: CASSFTGDQGPQHF; CDR3nt: TGTGCCAGCAGCTTTACAGGGGATCAGGGGCCCCAGCATTTT
j_gene: TRBJ2-1; d_gene: .; v_gene: TRBV30; abundance: .; CDR3aa: CAWSVRGGSSYNEQFF; CDR3nt: TGTGCCTGGAGTGTACGGGGTGGGAGCTCCTACAATGAGCAGTTCTTC
j_gene: TRBJ2-3; d_gene: .; v_gene: TRBV9; abundance: .; CDR3aa: CASSVGLQGADTQYF; CDR3nt: TGTGCCAGCAGCGTAGGACTACAGGGTGCAGATACGCAGTATTTT
j_gene: TRBJ2-7; d_gene: .; v_gene: TRBV24-1; abundance: .; CDR3aa: CATSDRDLSNRGSYEQYF; CDR3nt: TGTGCCACCAGTGACCGGGACTTGTCCAACCGGGGCTCCTACGAGCAGTACTTC
j_gene: TRBJ1-5; d_gene: .; v_gene: TRBV6-5; abundance: .; CDR3aa: CASSYPTVLSNQPQHF; CDR3nt: TGTGCCAGCAGTTATCCCACAGTCCTTAGCAATCAGCCCCAGCATTTT
j_gene: TRBJ1-4; d_gene: .; v_gene: TRBV9; abundance: .; CDR3aa: CASSVGPREKLFF; CDR3nt: TGTGCCAGCAGCGTAGGACCGAGGGAAAAACTGTTTTTT
j_gene: TRBJ2-7; d_gene: .; v_gene: TRBV9; abundance: .; CDR3aa: CASSVDYRVVRHEQYF; CDR3nt: TGTGCCAGCAGCGTAGACTACAGGGTTGTTCGCCACGAGCAGTACTTC
j_gene: TRBJ2-2; d_gene: .; v_gene: TRBV18; abundance: few; CDR3aa: CASSLAMNTGELFF; CDR3nt: TGTGCCAGCTCTCTTGCTATGAACACCGGGGAGCTGTTTTTT
j_gene: TRBJ2-1; d_gene: .; v_gene: TRBV19; abundance: .; CDR3aa: CASSPPLTGDYNEQFF; CDR3nt: TGTGCCAGTAGTCCCCCCCTAACGGGGGACTACAATGAGCAGTTCTTC
j_gene: TRBJ1-2; d_gene: TRBD1; v_gene: TRBV2; abundance: .; CDR3aa: CASRPGGTGIGYTF; CDR3nt: TGTGCCAGCCGCCCAGGGGGTACCGGTATTGGCTACACCTTC
j_gene: TRBJ2-2; d_gene: TRBD2; v_gene: TRBV15; abundance: .; CDR3aa: CATSRDREGGWGTGELFF; CDR3nt: TGTGCCACCAGCAGAGATCGGGAGGGGGGCTGGGGCACCGGGGAGCTGTTTTTT
j_gene: TRBJ1-5; d_gene: TRBD1; v_gene: TRBV25-1; abundance: .; CDR3aa: CASPGGAVGPTNQPQHF; CDR3nt: TGTGCCAGCCCAGGGGGCGCGGTTGGGCCTACCAATCAGCCCCAGCATTTT
j_gene: TRBJ2-5; d_gene: TRBD1; v_gene: TRBV19; abundance: .; CDR3aa: CASSFTGDQATQYF; CDR3nt: TGTGCCAGTAGTTTTACAGGGGATCAAGCGACCCAGTACTTC
j_gene: TRBJ1-4; d_gene: .; v_gene: TRBV30; abundance: .; CDR3aa: CAWSSTPEGREKLFF; CDR3nt: TGTGCCTGGAGTAGTACCCCGGAGGGGAGAGAAAAACTGTTTTTT
j_gene: TRBJ2-3; d_gene: .; v_gene: TRBV9; abundance: .; CDR3aa: CASSETSLGTDTQYF; CDR3nt: TGTGCCAGCAGCGAGACCTCACTAGGAACAGATACGCAGTATTTT
j_gene: TRBJ2-3; d_gene: TRBD1; v_gene: TRBV7-9; abundance: few; CDR3aa: CASSMGTGDTDTQYF; CDR3nt: TGTGCATCTTCTATGGGGACAGGGGACACAGATACGCAGTATTTT